Listed here are 4 T cell receptor beta chains from one sample, sequenced in a study of post-analysis software for immune sequencing data. Study conclusions and caveats: TRBV5-6, TRBV5-1 and TRBV20-1 belonged to a set of about 5 TRBV segments that were more frequent in patients than controls.

Prepared TCR beta cDNA libraries contained unique molecular identifiers. TCRdb independently ran MiXCR on the PCR reads; one entry per CDR3 protein. This table holds around 400,000 distinct CDR3 sequences, over 30% found once. Antigens for these TCRs are unknown. Sequenced: blood. These receptors all come from a girl aged 2 to 9 with multiple sclerosis.

The chain is built from TRBV2 and TRBJ2-1, with D uncertain. Germline V CDR1 and CDR2: SNHLY, FYNNEI. The CDR3 runs to 14 residues. V was shortened by 7 bases and J by 10 bases, with 20 bases between the two germline ends. The CDR3 spells CASNPGWGVTEQFF. The CDR3 nucleotides read TGTGCCAGCAACCCAGGATGGGGTGTGACGGAGCAGTTCTTC.

This clonotype turned up a few times. The chain has TRBV20-1 and TRBJ2-7, with 7 bases aligning to TRBD2. Germline-derived CDR1 and CDR2 are DFQATT and SNEGSKA (reference sequence). The CDR3 covers 14 residues. V was pared by 4 bases and J by 3 bases, with 9 bases of the junction left unmatched. CDR3 region: CSATLRDYNYEQYF. The CDR3 DNA follows: TGCAGTGCTACTCTCCGGGACTACAACTACGAGCAGTACTTC.

This chain connects TRBV6-5 to TRBJ1-4, with D possibly matching TRBD1 (6 bases). There are 14 residues in the CDR3. Between the trimmed V and J ends, which lost 2 bases and 8 bases, there was a span of 12 bases. Germline V gene sequence: CDR1 MNHEY, CDR2 SVGAGI. CDR3 residues: CASSYTGGQEKLFF. CDR3 coding DNA: TGTGCCAGCAGTTACACGGGGGGGCAGGAAAAACTGTTTTTT.

The J gene is TRBJ2-7, the V gene TRBV29-1; possibly TRBD1 or TRBD2 for D (6 bases each). The germline V gene has CDR1 SQVTM and CDR2 ANQGSEA. CDR3 length: 14 amino acids. V was trimmed by 6 bases and J by 4 bases, leaving 19 bases between them. The CDR3 region is CSVAFKGGRYEQYF. The CDR3 DNA is TGCAGCGTCGCCTTTAAGGGGGGAAGATACGAGCAGTACTTC.